This T cell receptor (beta chain) was retrieved from a study of T cells after posttransplantation cyclophosphamide. Libraries were prepared by immunoSEQ multiplex PCR; TCRdb keeps only in-frame clonotypes and omits some of them. The data hold over 15,000 clones, with 65% to 75% observed a single time. Per the germline V gene, CDR1 is ENHRY and CDR2 is SYGVKD. V lost 11 bases, J lost 1 base, and 9 bases stayed unmatched. CDR3 length equals 15 residues. With respect to this clone: What it recognizes is unknown.

Study-level results: Later post-transplant blood repertoires were often dominated by donor CD8+ memory clones. Recipient CMV seropositivity and CMV reactivation strongly tracked TRB clonality. Tissue-infiltrating T cells from skin or gut overlapped little with blood T cells.

Cyclophosphamide on days +3 and +4 followed busulfan-fludarabine conditioning and a marrow graft. This rearrangement joins TRBV10-3 to TRBJ2-3; 10 positions agree with TRBD2. The sequence derives from a male patient in his thirties who received an allogeneic stem cell transplant from a related donor, was CMV-positive, and had acute GVHD only. The graft donor may account for some of the T cells. This sample comprised PBMCs, obtained after an allogeneic stem cell transplant with post-transplant cyclophosphamide. DNA for the CDR3: TGTGCCGCTACGAGCGGGACTAGCGGCACAGATACGCAGTATTTT. The encoded protein is CAATSGTSGTDTQYF.